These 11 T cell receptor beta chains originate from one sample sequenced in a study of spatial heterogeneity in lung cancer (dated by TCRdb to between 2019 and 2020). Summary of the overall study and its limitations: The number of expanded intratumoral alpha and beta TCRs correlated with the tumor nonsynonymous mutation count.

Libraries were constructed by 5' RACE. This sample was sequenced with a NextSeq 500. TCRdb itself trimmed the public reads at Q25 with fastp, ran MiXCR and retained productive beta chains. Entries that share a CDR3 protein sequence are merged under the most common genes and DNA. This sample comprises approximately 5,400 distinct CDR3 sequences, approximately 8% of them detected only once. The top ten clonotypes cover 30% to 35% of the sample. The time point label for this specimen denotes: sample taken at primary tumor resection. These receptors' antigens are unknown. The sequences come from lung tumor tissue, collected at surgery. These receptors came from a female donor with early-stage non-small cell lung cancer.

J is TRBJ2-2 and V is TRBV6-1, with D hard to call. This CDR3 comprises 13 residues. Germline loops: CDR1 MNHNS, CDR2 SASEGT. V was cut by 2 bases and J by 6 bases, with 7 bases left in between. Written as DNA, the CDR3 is TGTGCCAGCAGTGAAAGGGTCCCCGGGGAGCTGTTTTTT. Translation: CASSERVPGELFF.

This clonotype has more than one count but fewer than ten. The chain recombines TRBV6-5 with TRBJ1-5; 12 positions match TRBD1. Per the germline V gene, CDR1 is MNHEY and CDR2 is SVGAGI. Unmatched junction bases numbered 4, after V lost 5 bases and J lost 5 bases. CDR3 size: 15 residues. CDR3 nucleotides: TGTGCCAGCAGTGACGGGACAGGGGGCGATCAGCCCCAGCATTTT. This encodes CASSDGTGGDQPQHF.

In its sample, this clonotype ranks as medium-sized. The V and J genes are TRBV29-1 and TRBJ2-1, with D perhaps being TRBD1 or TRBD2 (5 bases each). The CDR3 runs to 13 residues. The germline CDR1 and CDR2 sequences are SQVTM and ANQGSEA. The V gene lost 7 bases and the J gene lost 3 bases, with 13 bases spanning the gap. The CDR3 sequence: CSGGGDSYNEQFF. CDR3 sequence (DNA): TGCAGCGGTGGGGGAGACAGCTACAATGAGCAGTTCTTC.

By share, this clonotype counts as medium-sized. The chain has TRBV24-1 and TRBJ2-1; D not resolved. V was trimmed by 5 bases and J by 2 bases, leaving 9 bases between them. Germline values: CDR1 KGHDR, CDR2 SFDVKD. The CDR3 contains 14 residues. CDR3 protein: CATSAAATYNEQFF. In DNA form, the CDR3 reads TGTGCCACCAGTGCAGCCGCAACCTACAATGAGCAGTTCTTC.

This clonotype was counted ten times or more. The DNA of the CDR3 is TGTGCCAGCAGCGGTGGTCTTGGGCTCTCCTACAATGAGCAGTTCTTC. It specifies CASSGGLGLSYNEQFF. The chain couples TRBV2 to TRBJ2-1, with D hard to call. The CDR3 covers 16 residues. The V end was cut by 6 bases, the J end by 0 bases, with 15 bases between. CDR1 is SNHLY and CDR2 is FYNNEI in the germline V gene.

CDR3 protein: CASSLVAGSMNTQYF. The CDR3, as DNA: TGTGCCAGCAGCTTAGTCGCGGGAAGCATGAATACGCAGTATTTT. The J gene is TRBJ2-3, the V gene TRBV7-2; D possibly corresponds to TRBD2 (6 bases). The germline V and J ends were trimmed by 1 base and 7 bases, with 15 bases remaining between them. Germline lookup yields CDR1 SGHTA and CDR2 FQGNSA. The CDR3 is 15 amino acids.

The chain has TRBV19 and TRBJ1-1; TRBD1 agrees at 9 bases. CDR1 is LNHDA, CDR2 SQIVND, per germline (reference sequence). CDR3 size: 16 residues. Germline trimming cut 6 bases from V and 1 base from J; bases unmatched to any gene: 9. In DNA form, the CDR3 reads TGTGCCAGTAGCCACGGGGGACAGGGAAGGAACACTGAAGCTTTCTTT. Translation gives CASSHGGQGRNTEAFF.

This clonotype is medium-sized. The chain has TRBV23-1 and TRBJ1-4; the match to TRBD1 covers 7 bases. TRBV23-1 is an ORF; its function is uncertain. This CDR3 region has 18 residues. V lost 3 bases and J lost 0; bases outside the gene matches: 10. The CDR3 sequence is CASSHGTAPIATNEKLFF. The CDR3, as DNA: TGCGCCAGCAGTCATGGGACAGCACCTATTGCAACTAATGAAAAACTGTTTTTT.

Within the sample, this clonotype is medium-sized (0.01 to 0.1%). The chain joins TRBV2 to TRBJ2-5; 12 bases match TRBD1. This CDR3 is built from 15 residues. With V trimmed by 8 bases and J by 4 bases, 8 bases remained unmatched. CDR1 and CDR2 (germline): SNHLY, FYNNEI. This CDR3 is CASGAGTGGGETQYF. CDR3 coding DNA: TGTGCCAGCGGCGCCGGGACAGGGGGCGGAGAGACCCAGTACTTC. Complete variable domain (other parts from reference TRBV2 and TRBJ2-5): EPEVTQTPSHQVTQMGQEVILRCVPISNHLYFYWYRQILGQKVEFLVSFYNNEISEKSEIFDDQFSVERPDGSNFTLKIRSTKLEDSAMYFCASGAGTGGGETQYFGPGTRLLVL.

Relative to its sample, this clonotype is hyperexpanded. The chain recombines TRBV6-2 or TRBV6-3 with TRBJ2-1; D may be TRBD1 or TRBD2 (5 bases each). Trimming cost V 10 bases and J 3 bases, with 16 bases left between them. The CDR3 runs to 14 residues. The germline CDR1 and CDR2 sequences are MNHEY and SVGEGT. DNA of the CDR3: TGTGCCACCCTTGCCGGGACGTTCTACAATGAGCAGTTCTTC. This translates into CATLAGTFYNEQFF.

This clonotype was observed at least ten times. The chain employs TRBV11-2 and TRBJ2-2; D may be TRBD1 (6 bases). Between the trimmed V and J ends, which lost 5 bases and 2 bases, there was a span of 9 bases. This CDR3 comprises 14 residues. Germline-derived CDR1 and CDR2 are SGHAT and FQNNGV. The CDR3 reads CASSPGHNTGELFF. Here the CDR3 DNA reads TGTGCCAGCAGCCCGGGACACAACACCGGGGAGCTGTTTTTT.